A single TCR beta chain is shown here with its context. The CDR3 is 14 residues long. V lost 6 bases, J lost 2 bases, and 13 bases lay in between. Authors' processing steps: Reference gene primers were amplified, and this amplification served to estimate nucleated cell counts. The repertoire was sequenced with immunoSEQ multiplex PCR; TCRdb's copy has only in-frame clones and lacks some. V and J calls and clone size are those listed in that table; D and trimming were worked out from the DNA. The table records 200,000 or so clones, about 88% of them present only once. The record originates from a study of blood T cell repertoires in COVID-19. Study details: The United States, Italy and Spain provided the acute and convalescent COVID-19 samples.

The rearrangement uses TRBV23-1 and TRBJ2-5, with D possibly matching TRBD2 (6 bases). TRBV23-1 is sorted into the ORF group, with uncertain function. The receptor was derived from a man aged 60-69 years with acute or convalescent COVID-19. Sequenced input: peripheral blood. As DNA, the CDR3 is TGCGCCAGCAGGCCCCGGGAGAGACAAGAGACCCAGTACTTC. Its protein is CASRPRERQETQYF.